These 26 T cell receptor beta chains came from one sample sequenced in a study of control samples from healthy donors and cancer patients. Here immunoSEQ multiplex PCR was the method, and the copy in TCRdb shows in-frame clones only, minus some. The sample consists of some 51,000 clones, 88% of them appearing once. Sequences were obtained from blood. These receptors all stem from a man aged 50 to 59 in good health.

A single count supports this clone. This rearrangement joins TRBV28 to TRBJ2-1, with 10 positions matching TRBD2. There are 15 residues in the CDR3. Germline CDR1 reads MDHEN; CDR2 reads SYDVKM. Unmatched junction bases numbered 7, after V lost 4 bases and J lost 7 bases. The CDR3 region is CASSSPGLASNEQFF. The CDR3 DNA reads TGTGCCAGCAGTTCTCCGGGACTAGCGTCGAATGAGCAGTTCTTC.

The CDR3 region is CASSLISIGGGNTIYF. As DNA, the CDR3 is TGTGCCAGCAGCTTGATTTCCATAGGAGGGGGGAACACCATATATTTT. This chain joins TRBV5-6 and TRBJ1-3; possibly TRBD1 for D (6 bases). The V end lost 1 base, the J end lost 7 bases, and 18 bases lay between the germline ends. The CDR3 totals 16 residues. CDR1 is SGHDT and CDR2 is YYEEEE in the germline V gene.

This chain joins TRBV30 and TRBJ2-1; D remains unclear. Looked up from germline, CDR1 is GTSNPN and CDR2 is SVGIG (reference sequence). The CDR3 totals 17 residues. The V and J ends lost 0 bases and 5 bases respectively, with 20 bases between them. Here the CDR3 reads CAWSVLTRTAWDNEQFF. DNA of the CDR3: TGTGCCTGGAGTGTACTAACGCGAACGGCTTGGGACAATGAGCAGTTCTTC.

The chain carries TRBV12-3 or TRBV12-4 and TRBJ1-3; perhaps TRBD1 as D (5 bases). The V end lost 5 bases, the J end lost 7 bases, and 9 bases lay between the germline ends. The CDR3 is 12 residues long. The CDR3 protein is CASSPRANTIYF. As DNA, the CDR3 is TGTGCCAGCAGTCCCAGGGCGAACACCATATATTTT.

The chain has TRBV9 and TRBJ1-1; 12 bases are shared with TRBD1. The CDR3 loop spans 17 amino acids. Trimming cost V 4 bases and J 3 bases; bases outside gene matches: 10. Germline V lookup: CDR1 SGDLS, CDR2 YYNGEE. The CDR3 sequence: CASSPRDRGRVDTEAFF. The CDR3 nucleotides read TGTGCCAGCAGCCCCCGGGACAGGGGGCGGGTAGACACTGAAGCTTTCTTT.

The rearrangement joins TRBV4-2 to TRBJ2-1, with no clear D. CDR1 LGHNA and CDR2 YNFKEQ come from the germline V gene. The CDR3 is 15 amino acids. The V end lost 0 bases, the J end lost 0 bases, and 6 bases lay between the germline ends. For the CDR3, the DNA is TGTGCCAGCAGCCAAGATCGGAGCTCCTACAATGAGCAGTTCTTC. Translation: CASSQDRSSYNEQFF.

The chain carries TRBV12-3 or TRBV12-4 and TRBJ2-2; D gene unclear. This CDR3 has 13 residues. The V end was cut by 2 bases, the J end by 5 bases, with 6 bases between. CDR3 region: CASSLRQTGELFF. In nucleotides, the CDR3 is TGTGCCAGCAGTTTACGGCAGACCGGGGAGCTGTTTTTT.

The chain employs TRBV27 and TRBJ1-1; no firm D call. The CDR3 length is 13 residues. CDR1 MNHEY and CDR2 SMNVEV come from the germline V gene (reference sequence). Trimming removed 3 bases from V and 0 bases from J, with 5 bases in between. CDR3: CASSFKVNTEAFF. CDR3 nucleotide sequence: TGTGCCAGCAGTTTCAAAGTGAACACTGAAGCTTTCTTT.

This clone is a singleton in its sample. The rearrangement uses TRBV27 and TRBJ2-1; 9 bases are a match to TRBD2. There are 16 residues in the CDR3. Germline lookup yields CDR1 MNHEY and CDR2 SMNVEV (reference sequence). The V and J ends lost 6 bases and 9 bases, in that order; junction bases with no gene match: 15. The CDR3, as DNA: TGTGCCAGCAGCAAGTTCGCGGGAGGGCCGGATCGTGAGCAGTTCTTC. Amino acid sequence: CASSKFAGGPDREQFF.

The V and J genes are TRBV3-1 (or the pseudogene TRBV3-2) and TRBJ1-2, with no clear D. V was trimmed by 3 bases and J by 3 bases, leaving 17 bases between them. Germline-derived CDR1 and CDR2 are LGHDT and YNNKEL (reference sequence). This CDR3 is 16 amino acids long. The CDR3 spells CASSQRPGRADYGYTF. CDR3 nucleotide sequence: TGTGCCAGCAGCCAGAGACCGGGCCGCGCAGACTATGGCTACACCTTC.

This sequence joins TRBV9 and TRBJ1-1; perhaps TRBD1 as D (5 bases). Germline CDR1 SGDLS, CDR2 YYNGEE. There are 13 residues in the CDR3. V was cut by 1 base and J by 3 bases, with 7 bases left in between. Written as DNA, the CDR3 is TGTGCCAGCAGCGTACAGGGAGACACTGAAGCTTTCTTT. Amino acid sequence: CASSVQGDTEAFF.

The gene calls are TRBV4-3 and TRBJ1-5; TRBD1 matches at 7 bases. The CDR3 has 17 amino acids. Unmatched junction bases numbered 11, after V lost 4 bases and J lost 2 bases. In germline, CDR1 is LGHNA, CDR2 YSLEER. CDR3 nucleotides: TGCGCCAGCAGCCCCGATCAGACAGGGAGTGGCAATCAGCCCCAGCATTTT. Protein sequence: CASSPDQTGSGNQPQHF.

In this sample, this clone is medium-sized. The chain links TRBV9 to TRBJ2-3; no clear D gene. Trimming stripped 0 bases from V and 6 bases from J, with 11 bases between. CDR1 is SGDLS and CDR2 is YYNGEE in the germline V gene. This CDR3 is 14 amino acids long. The CDR3 sequence is CASSVARSGDTQYF. The CDR3 DNA is TGTGCCAGCAGCGTAGCGCGCTCAGGCGATACGCAGTATTTT.

The genes are TRBV12-3 or TRBV12-4 and TRBJ1-2; D may be TRBD1 (6 bases). The CDR3 loop spans 12 amino acids. Trimming removed 8 bases at V and 6 bases at J, with 13 bases between. The DNA for the CDR3 is TGTGCCAGCTGGGAGGGGGAACATGGCTACACCTTC. Protein product: CASWEGEHGYTF.

The CDR3 region has the DNA TGTGCCAGCAGTTTATCGATCGGACAGCAGGTCTACGAGCAGTACTTC. Protein: CASSLSIGQQVYEQYF. The chain combines TRBV27 with TRBJ2-7, with D possibly being TRBD1 (6 bases). This CDR3 comprises 16 residues. The V and J ends lost 0 bases and 3 bases respectively, with 15 bases between them. Germline V CDR1 and CDR2: MNHEY, SMNVEV (reference sequence).

This clone was recorded once. This rearrangement joins TRBV4-3 to TRBJ2-3; D gene uncertain. Trimming shortened V by 1 base and J by 3 bases, and 20 bases separated the two germline ends. Germline V gene data show CDR1 as LGHNA and CDR2 as YSLEER. The CDR3 sequence is 18 residues long. The CDR3 loop reads CASSQVSDTGRNTDTQYF. CDR3 nucleotides: TGCGCCAGCAGCCAAGTCTCTGACACCGGAAGGAATACAGATACGCAGTATTTT.

On this clone: Distinct nucleotide sequences in the sample also encode this CDR3. This rearrangement joins TRBV9 to TRBJ2-7, with 11 bases that match TRBD1. The CDR3 extends over 14 amino acids. CDR1 is SGDLS and CDR2 is YYNGEE in the germline V gene. Trimming removed 4 bases from V and 7 bases from J; junction bases left unmatched: 7. In DNA, the CDR3 is TGTGCCAGCAGCCTCGGACAGGGGGCAGGTGAGCAGTACTTC. The encoded protein is CASSLGQGAGEQYF. The whole variable domain, filled in from reference TRBV9 and TRBJ2-7, reads DSGVTQTPKHLITATGQRVTLRCSPRSGDLSVYWYQQSLDQGLQFLIQYYNGEERAKGNILERFSAQQFPDLHSELNLSSLELGDSALYFCASSLGQGAGEQYFGPGTRLTVT.

The chain has TRBV5-1 and TRBJ2-6; TRBD1 matches at 10 bases. Germline CDR1 and CDR2: SGHRS and YFSETQ. The CDR3 sequence is 16 residues long. The V gene end was trimmed by 4 bases and the J gene end by 2 bases; junction bases not matched to a gene: 3. The CDR3 DNA is TGCGCCAGCAGCCAAGACAGGGGGCCTGGGGCCAACGTCCTGACTTTC. It is translated as CASSQDRGPGANVLTF.

This clone was seen only once. V and J are TRBV3-1 (or the pseudogene TRBV3-2) and TRBJ2-7; D is perhaps TRBD2 (5 bases). There are 13 residues in the CDR3. The V and J ends lost 4 bases and 3 bases respectively, with 10 bases between them. The V gene's germline CDR1 is LGHDT and CDR2 YNNKEL (reference sequence). Written as DNA, the CDR3 is TGTGCCAGCAGCCGGAACCGGGGCTACGAGCAGTACTTC. This codes for CASSRNRGYEQYF.

The chain links TRBV5-5 to TRBJ1-4, with TRBD1 matching over 9 bases. From germline, CDR1 is SGHKS and CDR2 YYEKEE (reference sequence). Trimming took 1 base from V and 5 from J; bases not matched to a gene: 6. The CDR3 totals 16 residues. CDR3 in amino acids: CASSLTPGQGNEKLFF. CDR3 sequence (DNA): TGTGCCAGCAGCTTGACCCCGGGACAGGGAAATGAAAAACTGTTTTTT.

Only one count was recorded for this clone. The chain joins TRBV7-3 to TRBJ2-1; TRBD2 matches 10 bases. The CDR3 has 15 residues. V lost 5 bases, J lost 7 bases, and 8 bases stayed unmatched. The V gene's germline CDR1 is SGHTA and CDR2 FQGTGA. The chain's CDR3 is CASSPGLAGANEQFF. The CDR3 DNA is TGTGCCAGCAGCCCCGGGCTAGCGGGAGCAAATGAGCAGTTCTTC.

The chain recombines TRBV7-2 with TRBJ1-5; possibly TRBD1 for D (5 bases). Germline V gives CDR1 SGHTA, CDR2 FQGNSA. V dropped 1 base and J dropped 1 base, with 11 bases sitting between them. The CDR3 covers 16 residues. The CDR3 bases are TGTGCCAGCAGCTTAGGCGGGGGGATGAGCAATCAGCCCCAGCATTTT. This translates into CASSLGGGMSNQPQHF.

DNA for the CDR3: TGTGCCAGCAGCCCGCCTCTAGCGGCCCTCTCCTACGAGCAGTACTTC. Protein sequence: CASSPPLAALSYEQYF. The rearrangement links TRBV28 to TRBJ2-7, with 7 bases lining up with TRBD2. Germline CDR1 and CDR2: MDHEN and SYDVKM. The CDR3 length is 16 residues. With V trimmed by 6 bases and J by 0 bases, 11 bases remained unmatched.

J is TRBJ2-7 and V is TRBV20-1; 7 nucleotides line up with TRBD2. The CDR3 contains 12 residues. Per the germline V gene, CDR1 is DFQATT and CDR2 is SNEGSKA (reference sequence). J lost 6 bases, V lost 6 bases, and 8 bases had no gene match. CDR3 loop: CSASGTGGEQYF. CDR3 bases: TGCAGTGCCAGTGGGACGGGAGGCGAGCAGTACTTC.

This chain uses TRBV2 with TRBJ2-1, with D tentatively TRBD2 (6 bases). The CDR3 contains 16 residues. V gave up 6 bases and J gave up 1 base, with 16 bases separating them. Germline CDR1 reads SNHLY; CDR2 reads FYNNEI. The CDR3 DNA is TGTGCCAGCAGGGTTCCGGGGGAAAAGTCCTACAATGAGCAGTTCTTC. Protein: CASRVPGEKSYNEQFF.

V gene TRBV6-5 combines with J gene TRBJ2-7; perhaps D is TRBD1 or TRBD2 (6 bases each). Germline V gene lookup returns CDR1 MNHEY and CDR2 SVGAGI. Trimming left V 5 bases short and J 1 base short, with 15 bases between. The CDR3 is 15 amino acids. In DNA, the CDR3 is TGTGCCAGCAGTCCCTCGGGGGCGATTTCCTACGAGCAGTACTTC. It encodes CASSPSGAISYEQYF.